The clone carrying this T cell receptor beta chain was found a few times. The sample comes from a study of blood T cell repertoires in COVID-19. Study at large: The United States, Italy and Spain provided the acute and convalescent COVID-19 samples. The analysed material was cDNA or gDNA that came from T cells, B-cell-depleted T cells, or PBMCs.

Participant reports of clinical history set cohort assignment. As processed by the authors: Amplification of reference gene primers provided the estimated nucleated cell counts. Sequencing was performed with immunoSEQ multiplex PCR; in TCRdb, only in-frame clones are kept and a portion is missing. Clone size and the V and J calls come from that table; the DNA yielded D and trimming. This table has some 240,000 clones, roughly 86% appearing once. V lost 4 bases, J lost 8 bases, and 16 bases lay in between. Germline V gene lookup returns CDR1 SGDLS and CDR2 YYNGEE. The CDR3 contains 14 residues. The V call is TRBV9, the J call TRBJ2-1, with a weak D call TRBD2 (6 bases). The sequence came from a woman in her forties with acute COVID-19. The source material was PBMCs or T cells enriched from blood (not recorded which). This CDR3 reads CASSPASARDEQFF. CDR3 bases: TGTGCCAGCAGCCCGGCTAGCGCCAGGGATGAGCAGTTCTTC. The full variable domain, in which reference TRBV9 and TRBJ2-1 provide the parts outside the CDR3, is DSGVTQTPKHLITATGQRVTLRCSPRSGDLSVYWYQQSLDQGLQFLIQYYNGEERAKGNILERFSAQQFPDLHSELNLSSLELGDSALYFCASSPASARDEQFFGPGTRLTVL.